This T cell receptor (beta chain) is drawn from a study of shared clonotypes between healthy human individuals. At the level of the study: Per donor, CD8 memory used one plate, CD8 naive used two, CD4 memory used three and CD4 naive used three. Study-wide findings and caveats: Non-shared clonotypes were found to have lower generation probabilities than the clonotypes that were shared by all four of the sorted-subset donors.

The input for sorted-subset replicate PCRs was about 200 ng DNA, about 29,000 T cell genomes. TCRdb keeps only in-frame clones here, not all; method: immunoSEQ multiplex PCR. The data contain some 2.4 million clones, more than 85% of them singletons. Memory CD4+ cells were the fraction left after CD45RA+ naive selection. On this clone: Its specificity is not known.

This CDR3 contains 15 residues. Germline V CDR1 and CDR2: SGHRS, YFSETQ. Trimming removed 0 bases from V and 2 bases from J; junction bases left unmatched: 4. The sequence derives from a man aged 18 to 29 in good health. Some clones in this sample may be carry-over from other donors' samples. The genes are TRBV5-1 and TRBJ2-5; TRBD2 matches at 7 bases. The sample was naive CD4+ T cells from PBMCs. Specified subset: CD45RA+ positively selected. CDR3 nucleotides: TGCGCCAGCAGCTTGGGGGGGACTACACAAGAGACCCAGTACTTC. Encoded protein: CASSLGGTTQETQYF. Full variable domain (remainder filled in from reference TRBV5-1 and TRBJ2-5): KAGVTQTPRYLIKTRGQQVTLSCSPISGHRSVSWYQQTPGQGLQFLFEYFSETQRNKGNFPGRFSGRQFSNSRSEMNVSTLELGDSALYLCASSLGGTTQETQYFGPGTRLLVL.